This T cell receptor (beta chain) originates from a study of blood T cell repertoires in COVID-19. The germline V gene has CDR1 SEHNR and CDR2 FQNEAQ (reference sequence). The V gene lost 2 bases and the J gene lost 0 bases, with 8 bases spanning the gap. The CDR3 loop spans 15 amino acids. Original processing notes: Amplification of reference gene primers was used by the study to estimate nucleated cell counts. Measured with immunoSEQ multiplex PCR; TCRdb has only the in-frame clones, and not every one. The V and J calls and clone size were taken over from that table, and D and trimming were inferred from the DNA. This sample yields a few hundred thousand clones, of which approximately 90% are seen a single time; roughly 1.2% belongs to the top ten.

The chain couples TRBV7-9 to TRBJ1-3; unclear D gene. This clonotype was sampled from a human donor in a cohort exposed to, infected with or recovered from COVID-19 (not recorded which). The donor label of this sample is uncertain. Sequencing input: PBMCs or T cells enriched from blood (not recorded which). DNA for the CDR3: TGTGCCAGCAGCTTATATGGCGGCTCTGGAAACACCATATATTTT. Translation: CASSLYGGSGNTIYF.